This T cell receptor (beta chain) was profiled in a study of beta chain features in type 1 diabetes. V dropped 1 base and J dropped 6 bases, with 11 bases sitting between them. This CDR3 spans 14 amino acids. Germline V gene lookup returns CDR1 SGHRS and CDR2 YFSETQ. Of the isolated RNA, all was reverse transcribed, and so the sequenced material was expressed TCRB transcripts. The method was immunoSEQ multiplex PCR; TCRdb's version includes in-frame clones alone and lacks a portion of them. Among about 41,000 clones listed, 66% were seen once. Comments on this clone: Its antigen is still unknown.

Sorting that relied on CD45RO/CCR7/CD25/CD127/CD95/CD27 yielded CD4+ naive, central memory, regulatory and stem cell-like memory cells. Whole-study results and caveats: TCRB CDR3s were moderately but significantly shorter in Type 1 diabetes patients in all four CD4+ subsets.

The sequence came from a man aged 30-40 years with type 1 diabetes. Some clones in this sample may be carry-over from other donors' samples. The chain carries TRBV5-1 and TRBJ2-1, with a tentative D call TRBD2 (5 bases). The specimen sequenced was Tregs from blood. The CDR3 region is CASSLMRVSNEQFF. The CDR3 nucleotides read TGCGCCAGCAGCTTGATGAGGGTGAGCAATGAGCAGTTCTTC.